Listed below are T cell receptor beta chains from one sample, sequenced in a study of identical twins. Via MiXCR, TCRdb re-called the 5' RACE reads, giving one row per CDR3 protein. The table has approximately 350,000 distinct CDR3 sequences, roughly 12% seen once. This same sample was also part of a study on yellow fever vaccine responses in identical twins.

Sequenced: CD8+ T cells sorted from blood. These receptors originate from a woman younger than 30 in good health. Both conserved end residues are part of each CDR3. The D gene is left open where the match is weak. For some rows the clone size is stated as once, few or many, or as a class when expanded; others skip it.

D	size	V	J	DNA	CDR3
-	few	TRBV20-1	TRBJ2-2	TGCAGTGCCGGCCAAGGGAGCACCGGGGAGCTGTTTTTT	CSAGQGSTGELFF
TRBD1	many	TRBV12-3/TRBV12-4	TRBJ2-5	TGTGCCAGCAGTGATACTACAGGGGAAGAGACCCAGTACTTC	CASSDTTGEETQYF
TRBD2	-	TRBV12-3/TRBV12-4	TRBJ2-1	TGTGCCAGCAGTCAACGGTGGAGGACTAGCGGTTACAATGAGCAGTTCTTC	CASSQRWRTSGYNEQFF
-	few	TRBV4-2	TRBJ2-7	TGTGCCAGCAGCCAAGACGGCCGCGGGCGAGGGTCCTACGAGCAGTACTTC	CASSQDGRGRGSYEQYF
TRBD2	few	TRBV24-1	TRBJ2-2	TGTGCCACCAGTGGAGGGCTAGCGGACCAGAACACCGGGGAGCTGTTTTTT	CATSGGLADQNTGELFF
TRBD2	once	TRBV10-2	TRBJ2-7	TGCGCCAGCAGTGATCATGAGCGGGAGAGTTACGAGCAGTACTTC	CASSDHERESYEQYF
TRBD2	few	TRBV5-1	TRBJ2-2	TGCGCCAGCAGCCCCATAGCGGGAAACACCGGGGAGCTGTTTTTT	CASSPIAGNTGELFF
-	-	TRBV2	TRBJ2-7	TGTGCCAGCAGTGAAGGACAGGCGAGCTACGAGCAGTACTTC	CASSEGQASYEQYF
-	-	TRBV5-4	TRBJ2-7	TGTGCCAGCAGCTTAAGCTACACTTTCGAGCAGTACTTC	CASSLSYTFEQYF
-	-	TRBV15	TRBJ2-1	TGTGCCACCAGCACTAGCCGCGGGAATGAGCAGTTCTTC	CATSTSRGNEQFF
-	-	TRBV6-2/TRBV6-3	TRBJ2-1	TGTGCCAGCAGTTACTCGGGATGGACTGGGGTCTCTGAGCAGTTCTTC	CASSYSGWTGVSEQFF
TRBD1	-	TRBV7-6	TRBJ2-2	TGTGCCAGCAGCCCGCGAGGGGCGGGACAGGTCACCGGGGAGCTGTTTTTT	CASSPRGAGQVTGELFF
-	-	TRBV5-6	TRBJ2-4	TGTGCCAGCAGCTCTGACAGGGAGGGTTGGAACATTCAGTACTTC	CASSSDREGWNIQYF
-	-	TRBV27	TRBJ2-1	TGTGCCAGCAGTTTAGGTTTCGGAGCTAGTGAGCAGTTCTTC	CASSLGFGASEQFF
-	many	TRBV28	TRBJ2-2	TGTGCCAGCAGTTTTCAGGGCATCCGGAAGGGCAGGGCGAATGAGCTGTTTTTT	CASSFQGIRKGRANELFF
-	-	TRBV7-9	TRBJ1-1	TGTGCCAGCAGCCCTTACGACACTGAAGCTTTCTTT	CASSPYDTEAFF
-	few	TRBV28	TRBJ2-6	TGTGCCAGCAGTCCTCAGGTACCTGGGGCCAACGTCCTGACTTTC	CASSPQVPGANVLTF
TRBD2	many	TRBV4-1	TRBJ2-4	TGCGCCAGCAGCCACCCCATGGTAGCGGGTTCCCAGAAAGACATTCAGTACTTC	CASSHPMVAGSQKDIQYF
-	many	TRBV15	TRBJ2-5	TGTGCCACCAGCAAGGAGGGAGTCGGAGAGACCCAGTACTTC	CATSKEGVGETQYF
-	-	TRBV6-5	TRBJ2-2	TGTGCCAGCAGTTACTCTAGGACCGAGGAGCTGTTTTTT	CASSYSRTEELFF
-	few	TRBV20-1	TRBJ2-2	TGCAGTGCTAGAACCCGGGGGAGGAACACCGGGGAGCTGTTTTTT	CSARTRGRNTGELFF
TRBD2	few	TRBV5-1	TRBJ2-7	TGCGCCAGCAGCTTGGAGGGGACTAGCGGTTACGAGCAGTACTTC	CASSLEGTSGYEQYF
TRBD1	-	TRBV27	TRBJ2-5	TGTGCCAGCAGTATAGATATCGGGACAGGGAAGGAGACCCAGTACTTC	CASSIDIGTGKETQYF